These 8 T cell receptor beta chains came from one sample sequenced in a study of T cells after yellow fever vaccination. TCRdb re-derived calls from the 5' RACE reads in MiXCR, one entry per CDR3 protein. There are some 290,000 distinct CDR3 sequences in the sample; about 10% occur only once, and under 4% lies in the top ten. Here the sequenced sample was CD4+ T cells sorted from PBMCs, taken 45 days after the yellow fever booster vaccination. Every receptor here comes from a man aged 18 to 29 who received the YFV17D yellow fever vaccine.

This clonotype was seen a handful of times. The chain recombines TRBV29-1 with TRBJ2-3; D not resolved. Germline lookup yields CDR1 SQVTM and CDR2 ANQGSEA. Trimming pared 3 bases from V and 1 base from J, leaving 8 bases between. CDR3 length: 13 residues. CDR3 coding DNA: TGCAGCGTTGACTTCTCTGGCACAGATACGCAGTATTTT. It encodes CSVDFSGTDTQYF.

The rearrangement uses TRBV6-5 and TRBJ1-2; TRBD1 might be the D (6 bases). This CDR3 comprises 15 residues. The V gene's germline CDR1 is MNHEY and CDR2 SVGAGI. The V end lost 0 bases, the J end lost 2 bases, and 10 bases lay between the germline ends. CDR3 residues: CASSYSLTGNYGYTF. The CDR3 nucleotides read TGTGCCAGCAGTTACTCCCTCACAGGGAACTATGGCTACACCTTC.

The CDR3, as DNA: TGTGCCAGCCGGAGAACTGAAGCTTTCTTT. Translation gives CASRRTEAFF. The chain links TRBV6-1 to TRBJ1-1; D gene ambiguous. This CDR3 region has 10 residues. CDR1 is MNHNS and CDR2 is SASEGT in the germline V gene. The V end was cut by 8 bases, the J end by 5 bases, with 6 bases between.

This clonotype was detected a few times. The chain recombines TRBV20-1 with TRBJ2-3, with 8 bases lining up with TRBD2. CDR1 is DFQATT, CDR2 SNEGSKA, per germline (reference sequence). The CDR3 covers 13 residues. Trimming at V came to 7 bases and at J to 2 bases, leaving 5 bases not matched to a gene. The CDR3 nucleotides read TGCAGTGGAACTAGCGGATCCACAGATACGCAGTATTTT. The encoded protein is CSGTSGSTDTQYF.

This clonotype was seen more than once but under ten times. The chain carries TRBV21-1 and TRBJ1-6. TRBV21-1 counts as a pseudogene. This CDR3 has 10 residues. The CDR3 DNA is TGTGCCAGCAGAAATTCACCCCTCCACTTT. Residues: CASRNSPLHF.

A few counts support this clonotype. The chain uses TRBV12-3 or TRBV12-4 and TRBJ2-3; 10 positions match TRBD2. CDR3 size: 15 residues. Unmatched junction bases numbered 6, after V lost 5 bases and J lost 4 bases. CDR3 sequence: CASSRPGTSADTQYF. CDR3 nucleotides: TGTGCCAGCAGTCGCCCCGGGACTAGCGCAGATACGCAGTATTTT.

This clonotype was picked up many times. The V call is TRBV11-2, the J call TRBJ2-1; tentative D call: TRBD2 (5 bases). V lost 0 bases, J lost 6 bases, and 12 bases lay in between. The germline V gene has CDR1 SGHAT and CDR2 FQNNGV. This CDR3 comprises 15 residues. The CDR3 loop is CASSLEGLRTNEQFF. The DNA of the CDR3 is TGTGCCAGCAGCTTAGAAGGACTCCGAACCAATGAGCAGTTCTTC.

There are many counts of this clonotype. This rearrangement joins TRBV5-1 to TRBJ1-2; no clear D gene. Germline lookup yields CDR1 SGHRS and CDR2 YFSETQ. The V and J ends lost 0 bases and 4 bases respectively, with 10 bases between them. The CDR3 consists of 14 residues. CDR3 protein: CASSLAAEAYGYTF. DNA for the CDR3: TGCGCCAGCAGCTTGGCGGCGGAGGCCTATGGCTACACCTTC.